This record looks at one T cell receptor beta chain sequence and its context. The data are from a study of blood T cell repertoires in COVID-19. Overall study context: Whether acute or convalescent, the COVID-19 samples came from the United States, Italy and Spain.

Generated by immunoSEQ multiplex PCR, the TCRdb table keeps only in-frame clones and is missing some. The sample has over 60,000 clones; about nine tenths are singletons. The sequenced sample was peripheral blood. This receptor was taken from a woman older than 75 with active or convalescent COVID-19.

The CDR3, as DNA: TGTGCCAGCAGCACCCGGACGGGGTCGGGCTCTGGGGCCAACGTCCTGACTTTC. Translating it yields CASSTRTGSGSGANVLTF. This sequence joins TRBV7-2 and TRBJ2-6, with D possibly TRBD2 on 5 matching bases. The CDR3 is made up of 18 amino acids. The V end lost 5 bases, the J end lost 0 bases, and 17 bases lay between the germline ends. Germline V gene sequence: CDR1 SGHTA, CDR2 FQGNSA.